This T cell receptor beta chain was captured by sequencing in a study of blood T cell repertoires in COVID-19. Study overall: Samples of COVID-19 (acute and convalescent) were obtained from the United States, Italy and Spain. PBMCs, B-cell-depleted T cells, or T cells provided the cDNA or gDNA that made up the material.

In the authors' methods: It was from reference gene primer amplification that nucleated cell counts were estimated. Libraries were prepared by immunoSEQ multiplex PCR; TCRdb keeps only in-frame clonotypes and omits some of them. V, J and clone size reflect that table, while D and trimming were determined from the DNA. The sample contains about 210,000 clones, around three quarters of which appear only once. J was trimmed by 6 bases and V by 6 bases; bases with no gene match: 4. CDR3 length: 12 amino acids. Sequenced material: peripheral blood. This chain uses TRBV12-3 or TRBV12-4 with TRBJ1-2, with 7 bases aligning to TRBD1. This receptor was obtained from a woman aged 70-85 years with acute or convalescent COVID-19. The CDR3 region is CASRGTADGYTF. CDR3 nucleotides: TGTGCCAGCAGAGGGACAGCAGATGGCTACACCTTC.